This T cell receptor beta chain was captured in a study of cytomegalovirus exposure and HLA in healthy donors. PCR amplification relied on 60 Vbeta primers (plus 13 Jbeta primers). The repertoire was sequenced with immunoSEQ multiplex PCR; TCRdb's copy has only in-frame clones and lacks some. The table has more than 150,000 clones, more than 65% seen once; the top ten hold around 5.9%. The CDR3 extends over 16 amino acids. V dropped 1 base and J dropped 2 bases, with 9 bases sitting between them. In germline, CDR1 is MDHEN, CDR2 SYDVKM. The source material was PBMCs. This sequence was found in a woman aged 25 to 39 in good health and CMV-seropositive. This chain joins TRBV28 and TRBJ2-6, with D possibly being TRBD1 (6 bases). The CDR3 is CASSLYRETGANVLTF. The CDR3 nucleotides read TGTGCCAGCAGTTTATACAGGGAAACTGGGGCCAACGTCCTGACTTTC.